This T cell receptor (beta chain) is from a study of blood T cell repertoires in COVID-19. Background on the study: PBMCs, B-cell-depleted T cells, or T cells were the source of the cDNA or gDNA that made up the material.

Germline-derived CDR1 and CDR2 are MNHEY and SVGAGI. The CDR3 loop spans 13 amino acids. The V gene lost 8 bases and the J gene lost 8 bases, with 13 bases spanning the gap. Per the study methods: Using reference gene primer amplification, nucleated cell counts were estimated. Profiled with immunoSEQ multiplex PCR; TCRdb holds only in-frame clones, not every one. The DNA was the basis for D and trimming; V, J and clone size are from that table. The sample contains 120,000 or so clones, about 85% of which appear only once. Sequencing was done on a sample of peripheral blood. The rearrangement uses TRBV6-5 and TRBJ1-6; D is uncertain. This receptor was obtained from a man aged 60 to 69 with acute or convalescent COVID-19. CDR3 region: CASVPRLDSPLHF. CDR3 in DNA: TGTGCCAGCGTGCCGAGGTTGGATTCACCCCTCCACTTT.